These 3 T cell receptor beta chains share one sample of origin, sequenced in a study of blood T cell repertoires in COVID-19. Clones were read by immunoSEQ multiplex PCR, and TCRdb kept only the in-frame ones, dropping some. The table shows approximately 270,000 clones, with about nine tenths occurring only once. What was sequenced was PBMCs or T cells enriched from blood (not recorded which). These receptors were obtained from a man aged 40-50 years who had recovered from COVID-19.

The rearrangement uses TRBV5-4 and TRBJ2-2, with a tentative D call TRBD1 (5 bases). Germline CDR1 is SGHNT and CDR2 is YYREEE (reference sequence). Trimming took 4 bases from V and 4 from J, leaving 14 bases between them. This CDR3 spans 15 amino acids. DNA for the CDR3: TGTGCCAGCAGCCTGCCCGGACAACCCACCGGGGAGCTGTTTTTT. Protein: CASSLPGQPTGELFF.

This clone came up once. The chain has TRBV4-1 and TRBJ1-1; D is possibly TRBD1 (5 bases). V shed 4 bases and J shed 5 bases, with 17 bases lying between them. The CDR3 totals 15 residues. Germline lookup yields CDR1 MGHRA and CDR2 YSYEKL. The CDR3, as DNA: TGCGCCAGCAGCCTAGGGCCAGGGAGGTTTACTGAAGCTTTCTTT. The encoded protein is CASSLGPGRFTEAFF.

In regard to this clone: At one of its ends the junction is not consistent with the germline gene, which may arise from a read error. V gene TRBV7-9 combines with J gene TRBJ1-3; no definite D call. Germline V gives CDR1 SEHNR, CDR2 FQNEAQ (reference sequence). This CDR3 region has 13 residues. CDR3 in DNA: TGTGCCAGCAGCTTAGCCCCAGATGGATTAGCCCACTTT. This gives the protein CASSLAPDGLAHF.